This is a list of T cell receptor beta chains from one sample in a study of CD8+CD57+ T cells in acquired aplastic anemia. TCRdb reprocessed the reads via MiXCR and lists one record per CDR3 protein. The sample shows about 150,000 distinct CDR3 sequences, 52% of them seen only once. The specimen was sorted CD4+, CD8+, or CD8+CD57+ T cells (not recorded which) from PBMCs. The origin of the receptors is a human donor with aplastic anemia. CDR3s leave out the opening cysteine and the closing phenylalanine or tryptophan. Each record gives: J gene, CDR3 length, V gene, CDR3 protein.

>TRBJ1-2|10|TRBV7-2
ASSYDGYGYT
>TRBJ2-7|15|TRBV25-1
ASIPPSGAGGPYEQY
>TRBJ2-7|16|TRBV11-2
ASSLGQWGEGPAYEQY
>TRBJ1-6|13|TRBV9
ASSVEGAGNSPLH
>TRBJ2-7|13|TRBV24-1
ATSARDPGTYEQY
>TRBJ2-7|11|TRBV7-9
ASSTYTSYEQY
>TRBJ2-6|11|TRBV20-1
SARGAGANVLT
>TRBJ1-2|13|TRBV29-1
SVEDKVPYRGDYT
>TRBJ1-1|12|TRBV5-4
ASSLQGMNTEAF
>TRBJ1-5|11|TRBV6-1
ASSEANNQPQH
>TRBJ2-7|13|TRBV6-1
ASSQASGTSDEQY